Shown below are 15 T cell receptor beta chains from a single sample sequenced in a study of blood T cell repertoires in COVID-19. This table comes from immunoSEQ multiplex PCR, and its TCRdb copy is limited to in-frame clones, with some not included. The table lists about 350,000 clones, roughly 87% of them singletons. The specimen sequenced was PBMCs or T cells enriched from blood (not recorded which). The receptors shown here come from a woman in her twenties or thirties who had recovered from COVID-19.

The rearrangement joins TRBV18 to TRBJ2-7; tentative D call: TRBD2 (5 bases). The V end lost 2 bases, the J end lost 3 bases, and 14 bases lay between the germline ends. The V gene's germline CDR1 is KGHSH and CDR2 LQKENI. The CDR3 spans 15 residues. In DNA form, the CDR3 reads TGTGCCAGCTCACCATTACTAGGAGAATACTACGAGCAGTACTTC. Protein product: CASSPLLGEYYEQYF.

The V and J genes are TRBV3-1 (or the pseudogene TRBV3-2) and TRBJ1-1; TRBD1 is a possible D gene (5 bases). Germline lookup yields CDR1 LGHDT and CDR2 YNNKEL (reference sequence). CDR3 size: 15 residues. With 4 bases removed from V and 1 base from J, the gap between germline ends came to 13 bases. The CDR3 DNA sequence: TGTGCCAGCAGCCTTTTCCAAACAGGGAACACTGAAGCTTTCTTT. Its translation: CASSLFQTGNTEAFF.

CDR3 DNA sequence: TGTGCCAGCAGCCCCCCCCGGGACAGGGCGATAGAGACCCAGTACTTC. Its translation is CASSPPRDRAIETQYF. J is TRBJ2-5 and V is TRBV7-8, with 9 nucleotides matching TRBD1. The CDR3 length is 16 residues. Germline CDR1 and CDR2: SGHVS and FQNEAQ. V dropped 5 bases and J dropped 4; count of bases not matched to a gene: 11.

This clone came up a few times. This chain uses TRBV19 with TRBJ2-7, with 9 nucleotides matching TRBD1. The length of the CDR3 is 12 residues. J gave up 4 bases and V 9 bases, and 4 bases lay outside the gene matches. From germline, CDR1 is LNHDA and CDR2 SQIVND (reference sequence). CDR3 DNA: TGTGCCAGCGGGACAGGGTCTTACGAGCAGTACTTC. Translating gives CASGTGSYEQYF.

The chain employs TRBV7-2 and TRBJ2-7; 7 nucleotides match TRBD1. The CDR3 totals 14 residues. Looked up from germline, CDR1 is SGHTA and CDR2 is FQGNSA. After removal of 4 bases from V and 3 bases from J, the junction contained 6 bases not matched to a gene. The CDR3 DNA reads as TGTGCCAGCAGCTCTCGAGGGGGCTACTACGAGCAGTACTTC. Amino acids: CASSSRGGYYEQYF.

The rearrangement joins TRBV4-3 to TRBJ2-6, with 8 bases that match TRBD1. The J segment lost 4 bases and the V segment lost 2 bases, leaving 10 bases of the junction unmatched. Germline V gene sequence: CDR1 LGHNA, CDR2 YSLEER. The CDR3 extends over 18 amino acids. CDR3 coding DNA: TGCGCCAGCAGCCAATTCTTGGACAGGGCGTCAGGGGCCAACGTCCTGACTTTC. Its protein is CASSQFLDRASGANVLTF.

The chain employs TRBV15 and TRBJ2-7, with TRBD1 identical over 7 bases. Germline V gene sequence: CDR1 LNHNV, CDR2 YYDKDF (reference sequence). V lost 4 bases and J lost 6; bases outside the gene matches: 9. The CDR3 runs to 14 residues. CDR3 sequence (DNA): TGTGCCACCAGCACTCGGCGGACAGGAAGCGAGCAGTACTTC. Translated: CATSTRRTGSEQYF. Drawing the rest from reference TRBV15 and TRBJ2-7, the complete variable domain is DAMVIQNPRYQVTQFGKPVTLSCSQTLNHNVMYWYQQKSSQAPKLLFHYYDKDFNNEADTPDNFQSRRPNTSFCFLDIRSPGLGDTAMYLCATSTRRTGSEQYFGPGTRLTVT.

The V gene is TRBV28, the J gene TRBJ1-2; D is perhaps TRBD1 (5 bases). This CDR3 spans 14 amino acids. V shed 6 bases and J shed 4 bases, with 15 bases lying between them. The germline gives CDR1 MDHEN, CDR2 SYDVKM. CDR3 in amino acids: CASSQVGGPYGYTF. CDR3 sequence (DNA): TGTGCCAGCAGCCAGGTGGGGGGTCCCTATGGCTACACCTTC.

V gene TRBV28 combines with J gene TRBJ1-2; 9 bases fit TRBD1. The CDR3 extends over 15 amino acids. J lost 4 bases, V lost 3 bases, and 6 bases had no gene match. CDR1 and CDR2 (germline): MDHEN, SYDVKM. The CDR3: CASSLADRGRYGYTF. The CDR3, as DNA: TGTGCCAGCAGTTTGGCGGACAGGGGCCGCTATGGCTACACCTTC.

The chain has TRBV15 and TRBJ1-5; maybe TRBD1 (6 bases). Germline assignment: CDR1 LNHNV and CDR2 YYDKDF (reference sequence). The CDR3 has 15 amino acids. Trimming removed 1 base from V and 3 bases from J, with 10 bases in between. The CDR3 DNA sequence: TGTGCCACCAGCAGAGGGGGGGGGCCCAATCAGCCCCAGCATTTT. This gives the protein CATSRGGGPNQPQHF.

The chain is built from TRBV5-1 and TRBJ1-3; 8 bases are shared with TRBD1. Germline-derived CDR1 and CDR2 are SGHRS and YFSETQ. V trimming: 5 bases; J trimming: 8 bases; junction bases outside the gene matches: 3. The CDR3 has 12 residues. This CDR3 reads CASSYRGDTIYF. CDR3 bases: TGCGCCAGCAGTTACAGGGGGGACACCATATATTTT.

In DNA form, the CDR3 reads TGCGCCAGCAGCCAAGATTGGACTCACTCCTACGAGCAGTACTTC. It specifies CASSQDWTHSYEQYF. The rearrangement uses TRBV4-3 and TRBJ2-7, with a tentative D call TRBD2 (5 bases). Deletions cut 0 bases from V and 0 bases from J, with 9 bases between. The V gene's germline CDR1 is LGHNA and CDR2 YSLEER. This CDR3 has 15 residues.

This sequence joins TRBV28 and TRBJ1-1; 9 positions agree with TRBD1. Germline loops: CDR1 MDHEN, CDR2 SYDVKM. This CDR3 has 17 amino acids. The ends lost 3 bases at V and 0 bases at J; junction bases unmatched: 8. CDR3 sequence: CASSLGYRGLMNTEAFF. CDR3 DNA: TGTGCCAGCAGTTTGGGGTACAGGGGGCTTATGAACACTGAAGCTTTCTTT.

The rearrangement joins TRBV12-3 or TRBV12-4 to TRBJ1-1; D not certain. Trimming took 5 bases from V and 7 from J, leaving 8 bases between them. The CDR3 is 11 amino acids. CDR3 DNA: TGTGCCAGCAGTCCCGCTAATGAAGCTTTCTTT. It codes for CASSPANEAFF.

This chain connects TRBV19 to TRBJ2-6, with 11 bases aligning to TRBD1. Trimming cost V 10 bases and J 0 bases; bases outside gene matches: 2. The CDR3 spans 15 residues. Germline lookup yields CDR1 LNHDA and CDR2 SQIVND (reference sequence). CDR3 protein: CATGTGGSGANVLTF. DNA for the CDR3: TGTGCCACTGGGACAGGGGGCTCTGGGGCCAACGTCCTGACTTTC. The complete variable domain, with remaining parts taken from reference TRBV19 and TRBJ2-6, reads DGGITQSPKYLFRKEGQNVTLSCEQNLNHDAMYWYRQDPGQGLRLIYYSQIVNDFQKGDIAEGYSVSREKKESFPLTVTSAQKNPTAFYLCATGTGGSGANVLTFGAGSRLTVL.